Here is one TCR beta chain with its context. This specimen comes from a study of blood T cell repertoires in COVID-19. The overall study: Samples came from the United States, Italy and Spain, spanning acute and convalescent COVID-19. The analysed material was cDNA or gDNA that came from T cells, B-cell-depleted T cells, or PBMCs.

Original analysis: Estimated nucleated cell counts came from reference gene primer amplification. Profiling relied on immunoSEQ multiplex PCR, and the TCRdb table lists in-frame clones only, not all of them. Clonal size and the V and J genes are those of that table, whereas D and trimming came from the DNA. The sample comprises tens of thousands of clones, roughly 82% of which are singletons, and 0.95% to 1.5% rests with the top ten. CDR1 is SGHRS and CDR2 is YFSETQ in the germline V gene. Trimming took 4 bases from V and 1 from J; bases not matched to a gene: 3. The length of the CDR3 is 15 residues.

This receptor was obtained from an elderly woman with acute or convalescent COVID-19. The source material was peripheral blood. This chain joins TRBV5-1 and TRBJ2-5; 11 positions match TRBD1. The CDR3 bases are TGCGCCAGCAGCACAGGGACAGGGGGCCAAGAGACCCAGTACTTC. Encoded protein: CASSTGTGGQETQYF. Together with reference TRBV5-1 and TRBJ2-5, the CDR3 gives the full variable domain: KAGVTQTPRYLIKTRGQQVTLSCSPISGHRSVSWYQQTPGQGLQFLFEYFSETQRNKGNFPGRFSGRQFSNSRSEMNVSTLELGDSALYLCASSTGTGGQETQYFGPGTRLLVL.